This is a list of T cell receptor beta chains from one sample in a study of T cells in Graves' hyperthyroidism and ophthalmopathy. TCRdb redid the calling of the multiplex PCR reads with MiXCR, one entry per CDR3 protein. The data contain around 540,000 distinct CDR3 sequences, 15% to 20% of them singletons. Sequenced material: blood. Source of these receptors: a woman in her 30s with Graves' ophthalmopathy. The CDR3 runs from the conserved cysteine through the conserved F or W. The D gene is left open where the match is weak. Not every row has a clone size; where given, it reads once, few, many or a size class.

J: TRBJ2-1; V: TRBV5-1; size: many; D: TRBD2; DNA: TGCGCCAGCAGCTTAGCGGGAGGTTGGAATGAGCAGTTCTTC; CDR3: CASSLAGGWNEQFF
J: TRBJ1-1; V: TRBV5-1; size: many; D: TRBD1; DNA: TGCGCCAGCAGCTTGGCACAGGGGGCAAATGAAGCTTTCTTT; CDR3: CASSLAQGANEAFF
J: TRBJ2-1; V: TRBV27; size: NA; D: TRBD2; DNA: TGTGCCAGCAGGGGACTAGCGGGAGGGCCGGGCTACAATGAGCAGTTCTTC; CDR3: CASRGLAGGPGYNEQFF
J: TRBJ1-1; V: TRBV28; size: many; D: NA; DNA: TGTGCCAGCAGTTTATTTGGTTTCGGGTGGAACACTGAAGCTTTCTTT; CDR3: CASSLFGFGWNTEAFF
J: TRBJ2-2; V: TRBV10-3; size: many; D: TRBD2; DNA: TGTGCCATCAGTGAGTCGGCTAGCGGGAGGACTCAACGCACCGGGGAGCTGTTTTTT; CDR3: CAISESASGRTQRTGELFF
J: TRBJ2-5; V: TRBV15; size: few; D: NA; DNA: TGTGCCACCAGCACCGAACCCGGGACGGAGGGCGCCCAGTACTTC; CDR3: CATSTEPGTEGAQYF
J: TRBJ2-5; V: TRBV7-9; size: many; D: NA; DNA: TGTGCCAGCAGCTTAGACACAGGACGGGAGACCCAGTACTTC; CDR3: CASSLDTGRETQYF
J: TRBJ2-5; V: TRBV4-1; size: NA; D: TRBD2; DNA: TGCGCCAGCAGCCAAGAGGTGGCGGGAGGGCGAGAGACCCAGTACTTC; CDR3: CASSQEVAGGRETQYF
J: TRBJ2-1; V: TRBV20-1; size: many; D: NA; DNA: TGCAGTGCTAACCCCCCCCGAGGCCTCAATGAGCAGTTCTTC; CDR3: CSANPPRGLNEQFF
J: TRBJ2-5; V: TRBV29-1; size: few; D: NA; DNA: TGCAGCGTTAAGAGGGAATCGGCCTCTAACTGGGAGACCCAGTACTTC; CDR3: CSVKRESASNWETQYF
J: TRBJ2-7; V: TRBV28; size: many; D: NA; DNA: TGTGCCAGCAGGCCTCGGGACTTGAATTACGAGCAGTACTTC; CDR3: CASRPRDLNYEQYF